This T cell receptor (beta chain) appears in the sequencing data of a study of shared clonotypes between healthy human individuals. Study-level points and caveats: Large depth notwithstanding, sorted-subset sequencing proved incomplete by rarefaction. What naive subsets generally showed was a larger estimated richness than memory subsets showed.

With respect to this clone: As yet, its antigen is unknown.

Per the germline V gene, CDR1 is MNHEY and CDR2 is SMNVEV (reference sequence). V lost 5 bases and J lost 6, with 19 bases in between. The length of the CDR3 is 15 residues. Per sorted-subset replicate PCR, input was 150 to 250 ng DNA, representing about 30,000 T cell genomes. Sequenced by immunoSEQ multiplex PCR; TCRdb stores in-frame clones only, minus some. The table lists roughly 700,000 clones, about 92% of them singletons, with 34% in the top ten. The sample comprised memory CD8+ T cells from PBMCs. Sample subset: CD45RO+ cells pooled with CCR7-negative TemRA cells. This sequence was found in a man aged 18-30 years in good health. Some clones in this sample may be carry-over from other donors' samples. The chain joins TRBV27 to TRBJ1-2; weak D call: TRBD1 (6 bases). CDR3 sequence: CASSQDSYTFDGYTF. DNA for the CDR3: TGTGCCAGCAGTCAGGACAGCTATACCTTCGATGGCTACACCTTC.